The 9 T cell receptor beta chains given below trace back to one sample, sequenced in a study of cytomegalovirus exposure and HLA in healthy donors. The table came from immunoSEQ multiplex PCR; TCRdb's copy has only in-frame clones and leaves some out. Among under 95,000 clones, roughly 94% were seen once, and the ten largest hold 3.3%. Sequenced material: PBMCs. The source of these receptors is a woman under 30 in good health and CMV-seropositive.

The genes are TRBV13 and TRBJ1-3, with 12 bases lining up with TRBD1. J was trimmed by 3 bases and V by 5 bases; bases with no gene match: 5. CDR3 length equals 16 residues. Germline V CDR1 and CDR2: PRHDT, FYEKMQ (reference sequence). The CDR3 nucleotides read TGTGCCAGCAGCCACCGGGACAGGGGGCTTGGAAACACCATATATTTT. Its translation: CASSHRDRGLGNTIYF.

The chain joins TRBV14 to TRBJ2-7, with 9 bases aligning to TRBD1. The CDR3 contains 14 residues. Germline CDR1 reads SGHDN; CDR2 reads FVKESK. Losses at the gene ends were 2 bases for V and 6 bases for J; bases not matched to a gene: 5. CDR3 residues: CASSQWDRVREQYF. The CDR3 DNA sequence: TGTGCCAGCAGCCAATGGGACAGGGTTCGCGAGCAGTACTTC.

The chain is built from TRBV29-1 and TRBJ2-7, with 8 bases that match TRBD1. V was pared by 6 bases and J by 4 bases, with 5 bases of the junction left unmatched. Germline CDR1 and CDR2: SQVTM and ANQGSEA. This CDR3 spans 12 amino acids. CDR3 coding DNA: TGCAGCGTAAGGACAGGGACGTACGAGCAGTACTTC. It is translated as CSVRTGTYEQYF.

This chain uses TRBV7-6 with TRBJ2-7; TRBD2 matches 10 bases. The CDR3 covers 16 residues. With 1 base clipped from V and 4 bases from J, the junction kept 7 bases outside the gene matches. The germline gives CDR1 SGHVS, CDR2 FNYEAQ. The CDR3 sequence: CASSLELAGGFYEQYF. In DNA, the CDR3 is TGTGCCAGCAGCTTAGAGTTAGCGGGAGGTTTTTACGAGCAGTACTTC.

This chain uses TRBV19 with TRBJ1-1, with no clear D. The V end lost 2 bases, the J end lost 1 base, and 8 bases lay between the germline ends. The CDR3 contains 14 residues. CDR1 and CDR2 (germline): LNHDA, SQIVND (reference sequence). The CDR3 nucleotides read TGTGCCAGTAGTATATCCCATAGGAACACTGAAGCTTTCTTT. Protein product: CASSISHRNTEAFF.

V is TRBV27 and J is TRBJ2-7, with D perhaps TRBD2 (6 bases). V was pared by 4 bases and J by 6 bases, with 13 bases between. Germline CDR1 reads MNHEY; CDR2 reads SMNVEV (reference sequence). The CDR3 has 13 residues. The CDR3 DNA reads as TGTGCCAGCAGTTATAAGGCGGGGTCCGAGCAGTACTTC. This sequence encodes CASSYKAGSEQYF.

The chain is built from TRBV5-1 and TRBJ1-1; D uncertain. Germline CDR1 is SGHRS and CDR2 is YFSETQ. Trimming stripped 2 bases from V and 6 bases from J, with 14 bases between. The CDR3 runs to 14 residues. The CDR3 nucleotides are TGCGCCAGCAGCTTCAGTACGGGAGCCCCTGAAGCTTTCTTT. Translation: CASSFSTGAPEAFF.

The CDR3 spells CASSSGPSLPGQETQYF. The CDR3 DNA reads TGTGCCAGCAGTTCTGGGCCCTCTTTGCCGGGGCAAGAGACCCAGTACTTC. V usage is TRBV28 and J usage is TRBJ2-5; perhaps TRBD2 as D (5 bases). This CDR3 spans 17 amino acids. Germline CDR1 MDHEN, CDR2 SYDVKM. V lost 4 bases and J 2 bases, leaving 20 bases between the germline ends.

This chain uses TRBV7-2 with TRBJ1-3; 8 bases line up with TRBD1. V trimming: 7 bases; J trimming: 8 bases; junction bases outside the gene matches: 7. Germline CDR1 reads SGHTA; CDR2 reads FQGNSA. The CDR3 is made up of 13 amino acids. The CDR3 region is CASTQGARYTIYF. The DNA for the CDR3 is TGTGCCAGCACCCAGGGGGCTCGCTACACCATATATTTT.